Each of the 20 T cell receptor beta chains below was sequenced from the same sample in a study of blood T cell repertoires in COVID-19. Data came from immunoSEQ multiplex PCR; TCRdb stores just in-frame clones and leaves some out. Of over 120,000 clones in the sample, 80% were seen once. Sequenced input: peripheral blood. The source of these receptors is a man in his 70s who had recovered from COVID-19.

This chain joins TRBV6-5 and TRBJ1-5; D remains unclear. The V gene lost 7 bases and the J gene lost 0 bases, with 13 bases spanning the gap. This CDR3 spans 15 amino acids. CDR1 and CDR2 (germline): MNHEY, SVGAGI. CDR3 amino acids: CASTRGPYSNQPQHF. CDR3 in DNA: TGTGCCAGCACCCGGGGTCCTTATAGCAATCAGCCCCAGCATTTT.

The chain couples TRBV5-1 to TRBJ2-3; D is possibly TRBD2 (6 bases). Trimming took off 2 bases at V and 2 bases at J, with 12 bases between the two ends. The CDR3 totals 15 residues. CDR1 is SGHRS, CDR2 YFSETQ, per germline. This CDR3 is CASSLRLEYTDTQYF. As DNA, the CDR3 is TGCGCCAGCAGCTTAAGACTAGAGTACACAGATACGCAGTATTTT.

The chain is built from TRBV5-1 and TRBJ2-7; D may be TRBD1 (6 bases). The CDR3 spans 13 residues. The V end was cut by 4 bases, the J end by 3 bases, with 11 bases between. The germline gives CDR1 SGHRS, CDR2 YFSETQ. The CDR3 DNA follows: TGCGCCAGCAGCCCCCGGGACAACTACGAGCAGTACTTC. It encodes CASSPRDNYEQYF.

This rearrangement joins TRBV18 to TRBJ2-3, with D possibly being TRBD2 (6 bases). CDR1 is KGHSH, CDR2 LQKENI, per germline. V was pared by 4 bases and J by 6 bases, with 8 bases between. CDR3 length: 12 residues. The CDR3 here is CASSLRDDTQYF. The CDR3 DNA reads as TGTGCCAGCTCACTGCGGGACGATACGCAGTATTTT.

The rearrangement joins TRBV2 to TRBJ2-2; D may be TRBD1 (6 bases). V lost 9 bases, J lost 7 bases, and 15 bases lay in between. Germline V gene data show CDR1 as SNHLY and CDR2 as FYNNEI. This CDR3 spans 13 amino acids. CDR3 sequence (DNA): TGTGCCAGTTGGCAGGGGATGGGCGGGGAGCTGTTTTTT. It yields the protein CASWQGMGGELFF.

The V call is TRBV15, the J call TRBJ2-1; TRBD2 matches 8 bases. This CDR3 region has 14 residues. The ends lost 4 bases at V and 7 bases at J; junction bases unmatched: 6. CDR1 and CDR2 from the germline V gene are LNHNV and YYDKDF (reference sequence). The CDR3 DNA follows: TGTGCCACCAGCAACAGACTAGCGCCGAATGAGCAGTTCTTC. The encoded protein is CATSNRLAPNEQFF.

The rearrangement uses TRBV30 and TRBJ1-1; D is perhaps TRBD1 (5 bases). V was trimmed by 6 bases and J by 4 bases, leaving 15 bases between them. The germline V gene encodes CDR1 GTSNPN and CDR2 SVGIG (reference sequence). The CDR3 has 13 amino acids. CDR3 nucleotides: TGTGCCTGCCCCACGGGGGGTCGCACTGAAGCTTTCTTT. Protein sequence: CACPTGGRTEAFF.

The J gene is TRBJ1-1, the V gene TRBV29-1; D uncertain. The V end lost 4 bases, the J end lost 4 bases, and 22 bases lay between the germline ends. Germline CDR1 and CDR2: SQVTM and ANQGSEA. This CDR3 has 16 amino acids. The DNA for the CDR3 is TGCAGCGTTGGGGCTTTCAAACTAGAACGGGGCACTGAAGCTTTCTTT. Residues: CSVGAFKLERGTEAFF. Supplemented by reference TRBV29-1 and TRBJ1-1, the full variable domain reads SAVISQKPSRDICQRGTSLTIQCQVDSQVTMMFWYRQQPGQSLTLIATANQGSEATYESGFVIDKFPISRPNLTFSTLTVSNMSPEDSSIYLCSVGAFKLERGTEAFFGQGTRLTVV.

There are a few counts of this clone. The chain has TRBV5-1 and TRBJ1-2, with D unresolved. Germline V gives CDR1 SGHRS, CDR2 YFSETQ. The CDR3 covers 15 residues. With 2 bases removed from V and 5 bases from J, the gap between germline ends came to 16 bases. CDR3 residues: CASSFGPMYQYGYTF. The CDR3 DNA follows: TGCGCCAGCAGCTTTGGGCCGATGTACCAGTATGGCTACACCTTC.

The rearrangement uses TRBV5-3 and TRBJ2-7, with 7 bases fitting TRBD1. TRBV5-3 is designated an ORF whose function remains uncertain. This CDR3 is built from 14 residues. V was clipped by 0 bases and J by 6 bases; unmatched bases: 6. Written as DNA, the CDR3 is TGTGCCAGAAGCTTGGGTGACAGGGTGTGCGAGCAGTACTTC. It is translated as CARSLGDRVCEQYF.

The V call is TRBV7-9, the J call TRBJ1-1; the D is unclear. CDR1 and CDR2 (germline): SEHNR, FQNEAQ (reference sequence). This CDR3 spans 15 amino acids. Trimming removed 5 bases at V and 4 bases at J, with 17 bases between. DNA for the CDR3: TGTGCCAGCAGCGAGCCTAGCGCACGGGGCACTGAAGCTTTCTTT. The encoded protein is CASSEPSARGTEAFF.

This chain uses TRBV28 with TRBJ1-2, with 12 bases identical to TRBD1. The CDR3 is 18 residues long. Germline-derived CDR1 and CDR2 are MDHEN and SYDVKM. Trimming cost V 4 bases and J 6 bases; bases outside gene matches: 15. CDR3: CASSYPGQGARTLNGYTF. DNA for the CDR3: TGTGCCAGCAGTTACCCGGGACAGGGGGCTAGAACCCTAAATGGCTACACCTTC.

The chain employs TRBV19 and TRBJ2-5; D may be TRBD1 (6 bases). The CDR3 is made up of 14 amino acids. Trimming pared 5 bases from V and 5 bases from J, leaving 15 bases between. Germline assignment: CDR1 LNHDA and CDR2 SQIVND (reference sequence). Written as DNA, the CDR3 is TGTGCCAGTAGTCTACAGGGTCCGTCGGAGACCCAGTACTTC. Protein: CASSLQGPSETQYF.

V is TRBV27 and J is TRBJ2-1; 8 nucleotides line up with TRBD2. V shed 1 base and J 13 bases; nucleotides not matched to a gene: 6. Germline CDR1 reads MNHEY; CDR2 reads SMNVEV (reference sequence). This CDR3 has 13 amino acids. The CDR3 DNA is TGTGCCAGCAGTTTATTTCCGGGACTAGGCCAGTTCTTC. It specifies CASSLFPGLGQFF.

This rearrangement joins TRBV12-3 or TRBV12-4 to TRBJ1-1; no clear D. Trimming took 4 bases from V and 9 from J, leaving 6 bases between them. This CDR3 has 10 amino acids. In nucleotides, the CDR3 is TGTGCCAGCAGTTCAGGAAAAGCTTTCTTT. This encodes CASSSGKAFF.

The chain employs TRBV27 and TRBJ2-7; D call uncertain. Germline V lookup: CDR1 MNHEY, CDR2 SMNVEV (reference sequence). This CDR3 spans 13 amino acids. The germline V and J ends were trimmed by 3 bases and 7 bases, with 13 bases remaining between them. The CDR3 is CASSFGGVREQYF. The DNA of the CDR3 is TGTGCCAGCAGTTTCGGCGGAGTACGGGAGCAGTACTTC.

This chain joins TRBV10-3 and TRBJ2-5, with 11 bases matching TRBD1. V lost 3 bases to trimming and J lost 7 bases; unmatched junction nucleotides: 7. The germline CDR1 and CDR2 sequences are ENHRY and SYGVKD. The CDR3 sequence is 15 residues long. CDR3 nucleotides: TGTGCCATCAGTGACGGACAGGGGGCCGCGGGGACCCAGTACTTC. This codes for CAISDGQGAAGTQYF.

The table lists this clone with a few counts. This chain links TRBV4-1 with TRBJ2-6; possible D gene TRBD1, 6 bases. Germline V gene sequence: CDR1 MGHRA, CDR2 YSYEKL. The CDR3 is 16 residues long. V lost 2 bases to trimming and J lost 1 base, with 9 bases between them. The CDR3 is CASSQIGGSGANVLTF. The CDR3, as DNA: TGCGCCAGCAGCCAAATAGGGGGATCTGGGGCCAACGTCCTGACTTTC.

This clone showed up just a few times. Written as DNA, the CDR3 is TGTGCCAGCAGCACCTCGGTCAGGGGGCCGAGAGCTAACTATGGCTACACCTTC. Protein: CASSTSVRGPRANYGYTF. The rearrangement uses TRBV7-9 and TRBJ1-2; TRBD1 matches at 8 bases. Germline lookup yields CDR1 SEHNR and CDR2 FQNEAQ (reference sequence). CDR3 size: 18 residues. Unmatched junction bases numbered 14, after V lost 5 bases and J lost 0 bases. Using reference TRBV7-9 and TRBJ1-2 for the parts outside the CDR3, the full variable domain is DTGVSQNPRHKITKRGQNVTFRCDPISEHNRLYWYRQTLGQGPEFLTYFQNEAQLEKSRLLSDRFSAERPKGSFSTLEIQRTEQGDSAMYLCASSTSVRGPRANYGYTFGSGTRLTVV.

The V call is TRBV10-3, the J call TRBJ2-7, with TRBD1 matching over 7 bases. Germline V CDR1 and CDR2: ENHRY, SYGVKD. The CDR3 is made up of 17 amino acids. The J segment lost 2 bases and the V segment lost 6 bases, leaving 16 bases of the junction unmatched. CDR3: CAISGSGTVPLAYEQYF. CDR3 bases: TGTGCCATCAGCGGATCCGGGACAGTCCCCTTGGCCTACGAGCAGTACTTC.